The clone carrying this T cell receptor beta chain was detected ten times or more. Its matching antigen is unknown. The entry originates in a study of spatial heterogeneity in lung cancer. Regarding time point: sample taken at primary tumor resection. Whole RNA, which was extracted from tumor, nontumor lung tissue or frozen PBMC, was sequenced without any cell sorting. V lost 5 bases to trimming and J lost 6 bases, with 10 bases between them. The CDR3 runs to 12 residues. Broader study findings: It was found that expanded intratumoral alpha and beta TCR counts tracked tumor mutation counts.

Individually, TCR cDNA molecules were each labelled with a unique molecular identifier. TCRdb redid the calling of the 5' RACE reads with MiXCR, one entry per CDR3 protein. The table includes roughly 10,000 distinct CDR3 sequences, 6% to 9.5% detected once. The origin of this receptor is a female donor with early-stage non-small cell lung cancer. The chain carries TRBV12-3 or TRBV12-4 and TRBJ1-1; D is uncertain. The material sequenced was lung tumor tissue, taken at surgery. In DNA form, the CDR3 reads TGTGCCAGCAGTACGTCCGGCCCTGAAGCTTTCTTT. Its protein product is CASSTSGPEAFF.